This TCR beta chain was sequenced during a study of CD8+ T cells in alopecia areata. About the research overall: Tofacitinib administration to treated patients was oral, at 5 to 10 mg twice daily.

On this clone: What it recognizes is unknown.

Specified treatment: oral pan-JAK inhibitor, 5-10 mg twice daily. Whole-study findings and limits: Affected scalp, especially in alopecia totalis/universalis, had a higher clonality than normal scalp did. Sequencing of scalp samples also captures resident alphabeta T cells of normal skin.

V dropped 6 bases and J dropped 4; count of bases not matched to a gene: 6. The germline CDR1 and CDR2 sequences are SGHVS and FQNEAQ. The CDR3 has 15 amino acids. RNA extraction and reverse transcription yielded cDNA as sequencing template. Measured with immunoSEQ multiplex PCR; TCRdb has only the in-frame clones, and not every one. The sample comprises 270,000 or so clones, about three fifths of which are singletons, and 1.8% rests with the top ten. Sequences were derived from CD4+ T cells sorted from blood, sampled at week 24, from a patient treated with tofacitinib. The sequence derives from a human donor with alopecia areata. The J gene is TRBJ2-1, the V gene TRBV7-8; 10 nucleotides align to TRBD2. As DNA, the CDR3 is TGTGCCAGCAGGTCCCGGACTAGCGGATACAATGAGCAGTTCTTC. The encoded protein is CASRSRTSGYNEQFF.